This T cell receptor beta chain was captured by sequencing in a study of glioma-infiltrating T cells. Study conclusions and caveats: Above-expected tissue-blood divergence occurred in all gliomas, most in low-grade ones. CDR3 overlap between tissue and blood was very small.

V was trimmed by 4 bases and J by 4 bases, leaving 11 bases between them. In germline, CDR1 is SGHRS, CDR2 YFSETQ. This CDR3 spans 13 amino acids. On this clonotype: The antigen is unknown. A much larger clonotype is one base distant, so this may be a read error.

Using RNA template, CDR3s of TCR alpha and beta were amplified with iRepertoire arm-PCR. Input was roughly 85-450 ng of tissue mRNA or PBMC total RNA. TCRdb passed the multiplex PCR reads through MiXCR, listing each CDR3 protein once. The sample holds roughly 120,000 distinct CDR3 sequences, roughly 24% seen once. The rearrangement joins TRBV5-1 to TRBJ1-2; D ambiguous. Sequencing input: glioma tissue, nonneoplastic brain tissue, or PBMCs (not recorded which). The receptor was derived from a human donor with low-grade glioma or glioblastoma, undergoing nonglioma brain surgery, or in good health (not recorded which). This chain's CDR3 is CASSPVTFYGYTF. CDR3 DNA sequence: TGCGCCAGCAGCCCGGTAACCTTCTATGGCTACACCTTC.